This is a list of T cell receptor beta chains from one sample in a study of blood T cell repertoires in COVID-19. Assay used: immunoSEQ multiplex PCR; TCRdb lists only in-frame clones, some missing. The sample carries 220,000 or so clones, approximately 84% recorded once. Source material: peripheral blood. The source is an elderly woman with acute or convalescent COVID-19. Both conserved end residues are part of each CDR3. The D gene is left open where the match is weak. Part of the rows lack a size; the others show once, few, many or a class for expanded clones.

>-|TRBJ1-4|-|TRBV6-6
CASSPTPANEKLFF
TGTGCCAGCAGTCCTACCCCCGCTAATGAAAAACTGTTTTTT
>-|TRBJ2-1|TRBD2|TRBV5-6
CASSLGLAGINEQFF
TGTGCCAGCAGCTTGGGACTAGCGGGGATAAATGAGCAGTTCTTC
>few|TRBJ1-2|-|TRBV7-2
CASSPRRDYGYTF
TGTGCCAGCAGCCCCCGCAGGGACTATGGCTACACCTTC
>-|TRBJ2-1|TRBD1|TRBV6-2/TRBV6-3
CASSRTSGQNLYNEQFF
TGTGCCAGCAGCCGTACCTCGGGACAGAACCTTTACAATGAGCAGTTCTTC
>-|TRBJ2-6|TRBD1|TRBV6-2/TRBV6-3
CASSPNYGTVDSGANVLTF
TGTGCCAGCAGTCCGAATTACGGGACAGTAGACTCTGGGGCCAACGTCCTGACTTTC
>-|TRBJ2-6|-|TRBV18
CASSPLPWASPVSGANVLTF
TGTGCCAGCTCACCACTCCCCTGGGCGTCCCCCGTCTCTGGGGCCAACGTCCTGACTTTC
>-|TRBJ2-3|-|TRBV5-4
CASSLSSPAGKDTQYF
TGTGCCAGCAGCTTGTCGTCCCCCGCGGGCAAGGATACGCAGTATTTT
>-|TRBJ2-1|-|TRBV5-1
CASSLSVQGPADEQFF
TGCGCCAGCAGCTTGTCCGTACAGGGTCCAGCCGATGAGCAGTTCTTC
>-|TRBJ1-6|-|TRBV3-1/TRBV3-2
CASSQGGNSPLHF
TGTGCCAGCAGCCAAGGAGGGAATTCACCCCTCCACTTT
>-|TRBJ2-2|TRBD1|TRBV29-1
CSVRQGFNTGELFF
TGCAGCGTCCGACAGGGTTTCAACACCGGGGAGCTGTTTTTT
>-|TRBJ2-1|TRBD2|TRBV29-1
CSVEDSGSRYNEQFF
TGCAGCGTTGAAGACAGCGGGAGTCGATACAATGAGCAGTTCTTC
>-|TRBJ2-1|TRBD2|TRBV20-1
CSASRAGFYNEQFF
TGCAGTGCTAGTCGAGCGGGGTTCTACAATGAGCAGTTCTTC
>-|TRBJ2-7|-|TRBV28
CASSFLGEPYEQYF
TGTGCCAGCAGTTTTCTCGGGGAGCCCTACGAGCAGTACTTC
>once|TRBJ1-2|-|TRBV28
CASSLGGGITFYGYTF
TGTGCCAGCAGTTTGGGAGGGGGTATCACGTTCTATGGCTACACCTTC